This T cell receptor beta chain was profiled in a study of T cells in localized non-small cell lung cancer. Study-wide points: Uninvolved adjacent lung showed peak T cell clonality, exceeding tumor. There was an association of higher blood T cell density with longer overall survival. Of the top 100 tumor clones, median roughly 53 were in adjacent lung, around 28 among its top 100.

Sequencing used immunoSEQ multiplex PCR; TCRdb keeps in-frame clones, though not all of them. This repertoire shows some 29,000 clones, 87% found once; its top ten account for 6.8%. This clone has just a few counts. The antigen is unknown. The ends lost 5 bases at V and 6 bases at J; junction bases unmatched: 4. The CDR3 is 14 residues long. Germline-derived CDR1 and CDR2 are SGHTA and FQGTGA. This specimen consisted of peripheral blood, obtained before any cancer treatment. This receptor was identified in a male donor aged 60 or over with stage I lung adenocarcinoma. This chain uses TRBV7-3 with TRBJ1-6; 7 bases fit TRBD1. The CDR3 protein is CASSTGVGNSPLHF. In DNA form, the CDR3 reads TGTGCCAGCAGCACAGGGGTAGGTAATTCACCCCTCCACTTT. The entire variable domain, with the rest obtained from reference TRBV7-3 and TRBJ1-6, is as follows: GAGVSQTPSNKVTEKGKYVELRCDPISGHTALYWYRQSLGQGPEFLIYFQGTGAADDSGLPNDRFFAVRPEGSVSTLKIQRTERGDSAVYLCASSTGVGNSPLHFGNGTRLTVT.